These T cell receptor beta chains were read from a single sample in a study of blood T cell repertoires in COVID-19. Here immunoSEQ multiplex PCR was the method, and the copy in TCRdb shows in-frame clones only, minus some. The table has about 210,000 clones, approximately 84% seen once. The specimen sequenced was peripheral blood. The source of these receptors is a woman aged 45-65 years with active or convalescent COVID-19. Both conserved end residues are part of each CDR3. D genes are given only for firm matches. Clone size appears in some rows only: once, few, many, or a class for an expanded clone.

V	D	J	length	size	CDR3	DNA
TRBV30	-	TRBJ1-5	14	-	CAWRDSHSNQPQHF	TGTGCCTGGAGGGACTCACATAGCAATCAGCCCCAGCATTTT
TRBV11-2	-	TRBJ1-1	13	-	CASSQGLNSIAFF	TGTGCCAGCAGTCAGGGTCTGAACTCTATAGCTTTCTTT
TRBV16	-	TRBJ1-6	19	-	CASSQSMGGVSSYNSPLHF	TGTGCCAGCAGCCAATCGATGGGGGGGGTGAGCTCCTATAATTCACCCCTCCACTTT
TRBV7-9	-	TRBJ1-1	12	-	CASSFQGTEAFF	TGTGCCAGCAGCTTCCAGGGAACTGAAGCTTTCTTT
TRBV2	-	TRBJ1-2	13	-	CASSEGANYGYTF	TGTGCCAGCAGTGAAGGGGCGAACTATGGCTACACCTTC
TRBV2	-	TRBJ1-4	13	-	CASRRTENEKLFF	TGTGCCAGCAGGAGGACAGAGAATGAAAAACTGTTTTTT
TRBV3-1/TRBV3-2	-	TRBJ1-2	14	-	CASSQESGMAGYTF	TGTGCCAGCAGCCAAGAATCAGGGATGGCTGGCTACACTTTC
TRBV3-1/TRBV3-2	TRBD2	TRBJ2-1	15	-	CASSRRTSGVDEQFF	TGTGCCAGCAGCCGAAGGACTAGCGGGGTAGATGAGCAGTTCTTC
TRBV19	TRBD2	TRBJ2-7	12	-	CASSAGAYEQYF	TGTGCCAGTTCAGCGGGGGCCTACGAGCAGTACTTC
TRBV9	-	TRBJ2-2	15	-	CASSVRGSNTGELFF	TGTGCCAGCAGCGTAAGGGGGTCGAACACCGGGGAGCTGTTTTTT
TRBV6-1	-	TRBJ1-5	16	few	CASSARGTGFNQPQHF	TGTGCCAGCAGTGCAAGAGGAACAGGGTTCAATCAGCCCCAGCATTTT
TRBV11-2	TRBD1	TRBJ2-1	17	once	CASSFTRLGGRFNEQFF	TGTGCCAGCAGCTTTACGCGGCTAGGGGGCCGATTCAATGAGCAGTTCTTC
TRBV7-9	TRBD1	TRBJ1-4	15	-	CASSLGEGASEKLFF	TGTGCCAGCAGCTTAGGAGAGGGGGCGAGTGAAAAACTGTTTTTT
TRBV18	TRBD1	TRBJ1-5	18	-	CASSPLRTGGSSNQPQHF	TGTGCCAGCTCACCCCTCCGGACAGGGGGGTCAAGCAATCAGCCCCAGCATTTT
TRBV5-4	TRBD1	TRBJ2-3	13	-	CASAQTGTDTQYF	TGTGCCAGCGCCCAGACAGGGACAGATACGCAGTATTTT
TRBV6-4	-	TRBJ2-3	13	-	CASSNSGTDTQYF	TGTGCCAGCAGCAACTCCGGCACAGATACGCAGTATTTT
TRBV19	-	TRBJ1-2	13	-	CASSLNSDYGYTF	TGTGCCAGTAGTCTTAATTCCGACTATGGCTACACCTTC